The 26 T cell receptor beta chains below were found in one sample sequenced in a study of blood T cell repertoires in COVID-19. Profiled with immunoSEQ multiplex PCR; TCRdb holds only in-frame clones, not every one. The table has 310,000 or so clones, roughly 90% seen once. Sequenced sample: PBMCs or T cells enriched from blood (not recorded which). The source of these receptors is a woman younger than 30 who had recovered from COVID-19.

The chain combines TRBV7-6 with TRBJ2-1; tentatively, D is TRBD2 (5 bases). V was shortened by 2 bases and J by 5 bases, with 10 bases between the two germline ends. CDR1 SGHVS and CDR2 FNYEAQ come from the germline V gene. The CDR3 covers 14 residues. This chain's CDR3 is CASSLRAGDNEQFF. CDR3 sequence (DNA): TGTGCCAGCAGCTTAAGGGCGGGTGACAATGAGCAGTTCTTC. Full variable domain (missing parts from reference TRBV7-6 and TRBJ2-1): GAGVSQSPRYKVTKRGQDVALRCDPISGHVSLYWYRQALGQGPEFLTYFNYEAQQDKSGLPNDRFSAERPEGSISTLTIQRTEQRDSAMYRCASSLRAGDNEQFFGPGTRLTVL.

This clone was picked up one time. The J gene is TRBJ2-6, the V gene TRBV9, with 9 bases identical to TRBD1. The CDR3 is made up of 19 amino acids. Germline V gene data show CDR1 as SGDLS and CDR2 as YYNGEE. The ends lost 1 base at V and 0 bases at J; junction bases unmatched: 8. The CDR3 nucleotides read TGTGCCAGCAGCGTACCATTCCGACAGGGGGACTCTGGGGCCAACGTCCTGACTTTC. This gives the protein CASSVPFRQGDSGANVLTF.

This sequence joins TRBV11-2 and TRBJ2-6; 7 bases map to TRBD1. V gave up 4 bases and J gave up 0 bases; unmatched junction bases: 12. The germline V gene has CDR1 SGHAT and CDR2 FQNNGV. CDR3 size: 19 residues. CDR3 sequence: CASSSYPPGGVSGANVLTF. CDR3 bases: TGTGCCAGCAGCTCCTATCCCCCAGGGGGTGTCTCTGGGGCCAACGTCCTGACTTTC.

The CDR3 loop reads CASSSHSFGYTF. In DNA, the CDR3 is TGTGCCAGCAGTTCCCACTCCTTTGGCTACACCTTC. J is TRBJ1-2 and V is TRBV6-2 or TRBV6-3; no clear D. V was clipped by 4 bases and J by 7 bases, with 10 bases between them. This CDR3 spans 12 amino acids. Germline V gene sequence: CDR1 MNHEY, CDR2 SVGEGT.

The chain is built from TRBV4-1 and TRBJ2-1, with a tentative D call TRBD2 (7 bases). Looked up from germline, CDR1 is MGHRA and CDR2 is YSYEKL. The CDR3 is 17 amino acids. The V and J ends lost 1 base and 2 bases respectively, with 15 bases between them. DNA for the CDR3: TGCGCCAGCAGCCAAGGTGGCGGGGGCTCTCCCTACAATGAGCAGTTCTTC. Translating it yields CASSQGGGGSPYNEQFF.

This sequence joins TRBV7-2 and TRBJ2-7; D is perhaps TRBD2 (5 bases). The germline V and J ends were trimmed by 0 bases and 1 base, with 16 bases remaining between them. The CDR3 has 17 amino acids. Germline CDR1 and CDR2: SGHTA and FQGNSA. The CDR3 region has the DNA TGTGCCAGCAGCTTAGCTCTCTCGGGCAGGAGGTCCTACGAGCAGTACTTC. The encoded protein is CASSLALSGRRSYEQYF.

This clone was counted a few times. The chain couples TRBV5-6 to TRBJ1-2, with 7 bases identical to TRBD1. This CDR3 spans 15 amino acids. Germline V gene data show CDR1 as SGHDT and CDR2 as YYEEEE. V lost 4 bases to trimming and J lost 5 bases; unmatched junction nucleotides: 11. In DNA, the CDR3 is TGTGCCAGCAGCCGGACAGGTTATGACTTATATGGCTACACCTTC. Translating it yields CASSRTGYDLYGYTF.

The V call is TRBV27, the J call TRBJ1-1, with D perhaps TRBD1 (5 bases). CDR1 and CDR2 from the germline V gene are MNHEY and SMNVEV (reference sequence). The length of the CDR3 is 17 residues. V lost 0 bases to trimming and J lost 4 bases, with 18 bases between them. For the CDR3, the DNA is TGTGCCAGCAGTTTATCCCGGTGGGGCTCGACGGGCACTGAAGCTTTCTTT. It translates to CASSLSRWGSTGTEAFF.

This sequence joins TRBV14 and TRBJ2-3; 11 positions match TRBD2. Trimming removed 1 base from V and 4 bases from J; junction bases left unmatched: 10. CDR1 and CDR2 from the germline V gene are SGHDN and FVKESK. The CDR3 loop spans 18 amino acids. CDR3 bases: TGTGCCAGCAGCCAAGGACTAGCGGGACCCAGTAGAGCAGATACGCAGTATTTT. It yields the protein CASSQGLAGPSRADTQYF.

The sample holds a few counts of this clone. This rearrangement joins TRBV7-3 to TRBJ1-1; TRBD1 matches at 8 bases. The length of the CDR3 is 15 residues. The germline gives CDR1 SGHTA, CDR2 FQGTGA. After removal of 1 base from V and 10 bases from J, the junction contained 11 bases not matched to a gene. CDR3 in DNA: TGTGCCAGCAGCTTAATGCCACTTGACAGGGGAGGAGCTTTCTTT. This gives the protein CASSLMPLDRGGAFF.

V and J are TRBV27 and TRBJ2-5; D is unclear. This CDR3 has 15 residues. The germline V and J ends were trimmed by 2 bases and 5 bases, with 15 bases remaining between them. Germline V gene data show CDR1 as MNHEY and CDR2 as SMNVEV (reference sequence). This CDR3 is CASSLRSRGRETQYF. The CDR3, as DNA: TGTGCCAGCAGTTTAAGGTCGAGAGGCCGGGAGACCCAGTACTTC.

The chain couples TRBV3-1 (or the pseudogene TRBV3-2) to TRBJ1-1; D ambiguous. This CDR3 spans 14 amino acids. Germline V lookup: CDR1 LGHDT, CDR2 YNNKEL (reference sequence). The V and J ends lost 0 bases and 4 bases respectively, with 9 bases between them. CDR3 amino acids: CASSQDTRGTEAFF. CDR3 nucleotide sequence: TGTGCCAGCAGCCAAGATACACGAGGCACTGAAGCTTTCTTT.

This sequence joins TRBV9 and TRBJ2-5; 11 nucleotides agree with TRBD2. Germline CDR1 is SGDLS and CDR2 is YYNGEE. The CDR3 is 17 amino acids. V trimming: 4 bases; J trimming: 1 base; junction bases outside the gene matches: 9. The CDR3, as DNA: TGTGCCAGCAGCCCCACTACTAGCGGGGGATTCCAAGAGACCCAGTACTTC. The encoded protein is CASSPTTSGGFQETQYF.

This chain connects TRBV7-8 to TRBJ2-5, with D perhaps matching TRBD1 (6 bases). The V gene's germline CDR1 is SGHVS and CDR2 FQNEAQ. Trimming took off 5 bases at V and 0 bases at J, with 16 bases between the two ends. This CDR3 spans 16 amino acids. CDR3 DNA: TGTGCCAGCAGCGGCCACCTAAACAGGGACCAAGAGACCCAGTACTTC. Translating gives CASSGHLNRDQETQYF.

The chain links TRBV2 to TRBJ1-2, with 9 positions matching TRBD1. V lost 4 bases and J lost 8; bases outside the gene matches: 5. CDR1 is SNHLY, CDR2 FYNNEI, per germline. This CDR3 region has 13 residues. The CDR3 loop is CASSVRQGEGYTF. The CDR3 DNA follows: TGTGCCAGCAGTGTGAGACAGGGGGAAGGCTACACCTTC.

This clone was observed once. The chain joins TRBV2 to TRBJ1-4, with D unresolved. Per germline, CDR1 SNHLY and CDR2 FYNNEI. The CDR3 has 14 amino acids. Trimming shortened V by 4 bases and J by 0 bases, and 6 bases separated the two germline ends. CDR3 sequence reads: CASSVTATNEKLFF. CDR3 bases: TGTGCCAGCAGTGTAACAGCAACTAATGAAAAACTGTTTTTT.

This chain links TRBV11-2 with TRBJ1-1, with 9 bases lining up with TRBD1. CDR1 SGHAT and CDR2 FQNNGV come from the germline V gene. J lost 4 bases, V lost 0 bases, and 9 bases had no gene match. The CDR3 consists of 17 residues. DNA of the CDR3: TGTGCCAGCAGCTTAGATCCGGGGACAGGGCCCAGCACTGAAGCTTTCTTT. Protein sequence: CASSLDPGTGPSTEAFF. The full variable domain, rest sourced from reference TRBV11-2 and TRBJ1-1, is EAGVAQSPRYKIIEKRQSVAFWCNPISGHATLYWYQQILGQGPKLLIQFQNNGVVDDSQLPKDRFSAERLKGVDSTLKIQPAKLEDSAVYLCASSLDPGTGPSTEAFFGQGTRLTVV.

The gene calls are TRBV19 and TRBJ1-5, with D possibly being TRBD1 (6 bases). The germline V gene has CDR1 LNHDA and CDR2 SQIVND (reference sequence). This CDR3 comprises 15 residues. Trimming pared 3 bases from V and 2 bases from J, leaving 11 bases between. This chain's CDR3 is CASSIAGAGNQPQHF. In DNA form, the CDR3 reads TGTGCCAGTAGTATTGCGGGGGCTGGCAATCAGCCCCAGCATTTT.

This clone was counted only a few times. V and J are TRBV28 and TRBJ1-6, with D unclear. V shed 6 bases and J shed 6 bases, with 15 bases lying between them. This CDR3 is built from 15 residues. The germline CDR1 and CDR2 sequences are MDHEN and SYDVKM. CDR3 in amino acids: CASSFSYPPNSPLHF. The CDR3 nucleotides read TGTGCCAGCAGCTTCAGTTATCCACCTAATTCACCCCTCCACTTT. The variable domain in full, completed from reference TRBV28 and TRBJ1-6, reads DVKVTQSSRYLVKRTGEKVFLECVQDMDHENMFWYRQDPGLGLRLIYFSYDVKMKEKGDIPEGYSVSREKKERFSLILESASTNQTSMYLCASSFSYPPNSPLHFGNGTRLTVT.

V is TRBV2 and J is TRBJ1-3; possibly TRBD1 for D (5 bases). Germline V gives CDR1 SNHLY, CDR2 FYNNEI. The CDR3 totals 15 residues. Trimming shortened V by 2 bases and J by 1 base, and 9 bases separated the two germline ends. The CDR3 DNA is TGTGCCAGCAGTGAACTGGACATATCTGGAAACACCATATATTTT. This translates into CASSELDISGNTIYF.

This clone was counted once. Other DNA sequences in the same sample also yield this CDR3. The V gene is TRBV11-2, the J gene TRBJ2-7, with 9 positions matching TRBD1. The CDR3 loop spans 14 amino acids. The J segment lost 3 bases and the V segment lost 5 bases, leaving 5 bases of the junction unmatched. Germline V gene lookup returns CDR1 SGHAT and CDR2 FQNNGV. The CDR3 nucleotides read TGTGCCAGCAGCCTTGGGACAGGGCGCTACGAGCAGTACTTC. Translated, it gives CASSLGTGRYEQYF.

This clone showed up just a few times. The chain joins TRBV7-3 to TRBJ2-2; no clear D gene. CDR3 size: 13 residues. V lost 4 bases, J lost 6 bases, and 9 bases lay in between. Per the germline V gene, CDR1 is SGHTA and CDR2 is FQGTGA. CDR3 region: CASSSLFPGELFF. The CDR3 coding sequence is TGTGCCAGCAGCTCTCTCTTTCCCGGGGAGCTGTTTTTT.

The CDR3 DNA reads as TGTGCCAGCAGTTTATGGGTGACTAGCGGGACCCGCACAGATACGCAGTATTTT. Its translation: CASSLWVTSGTRTDTQYF. The chain uses TRBV27 and TRBJ2-3, with TRBD2 matching 11 bases. This CDR3 comprises 18 residues. Germline CDR1 is MNHEY and CDR2 is SMNVEV (reference sequence). V dropped 1 base and J dropped 1; count of bases not matched to a gene: 7.

V is TRBV6-5 and J is TRBJ2-7; 7 bases agree with TRBD2. After removal of 5 bases from V and 3 bases from J, the junction contained 7 bases not matched to a gene. Germline V CDR1 and CDR2: MNHEY, SVGAGI. CDR3 length: 14 residues. The CDR3 loop is CASSPRDYNYEQYF. The CDR3 DNA follows: TGTGCCAGCAGTCCCCGGGACTACAACTACGAGCAGTACTTC.

This clone was counted a single time. J is TRBJ1-5 and V is TRBV19; D not certain. The CDR3 covers 19 residues. Trimming removed 5 bases from V and 0 bases from J, with 23 bases in between. Germline CDR1 and CDR2: LNHDA and SQIVND (reference sequence). The CDR3 region is CASSSTAVVFSSSNQPQHF. In DNA, the CDR3 is TGTGCCAGTAGTTCCACAGCGGTGGTCTTTTCGTCTAGCAATCAGCCCCAGCATTTT. Full variable domain (outside the CDR3, taken from reference TRBV19 and TRBJ1-5): DGGITQSPKYLFRKEGQNVTLSCEQNLNHDAMYWYRQDPGQGLRLIYYSQIVNDFQKGDIAEGYSVSREKKESFPLTVTSAQKNPTAFYLCASSSTAVVFSSSNQPQHFGDGTRLSIL.

The rearrangement uses TRBV30 and TRBJ1-5; weak D call: TRBD1 (5 bases). The germline CDR1 and CDR2 sequences are GTSNPN and SVGIG (reference sequence). This CDR3 contains 13 residues. V lost 4 bases and J lost 4, with 11 bases in between. CDR3 protein: CAWNTGYNQPQHF. In nucleotides, the CDR3 is TGTGCCTGGAACACAGGTTATAATCAGCCCCAGCATTTT. The full variable domain, its missing parts supplied by reference TRBV30 and TRBJ1-5, is SQTIHQWPATLVQPVGSPLSLECTVEGTSNPNLYWYRQAAGRGLQLLFYSVGIGQISSEVPQNLSASRPQDRQFILSSKKLLLSDSGFYLCAWNTGYNQPQHFGDGTRLSIL.